The rows below give T cell receptor beta chains drawn from one sample of a study of cytomegalovirus exposure and HLA in healthy donors. Only in-frame clones appear in the TCRdb table, and some are missing; sequencing was by immunoSEQ multiplex PCR. The repertoire has approximately 100,000 clones, 85% of them found once; the top ten carry 6.5% to 9%. Sequences were obtained from PBMCs. Receptors were obtained from a man aged 35 to 55 in good health and CMV-seropositive. CDR3s include the opening cysteine and the closing phenylalanine or tryptophan. D genes are given only for firm matches. Clone size is stated in some rows and not others, as once, few, many or a class when expanded.

j_gene	abundance	v_gene	d_gene	CDR3nt	CDR3aa
TRBJ1-2	.	TRBV28	TRBD1	TGTGCCAGCAGTACAGGGGTGGACTATGGCTACACCTTC	CASSTGVDYGYTF
TRBJ1-2	.	TRBV6-1	.	TGTGCCAGCAGTGAAGTGGAGCCTAACCTGTATGGCTACACCTTC	CASSEVEPNLYGYTF
TRBJ2-1	.	TRBV27	TRBD2	TGTGCCAGCAGTTTAAGGGGAGGGACTAGCGGGGGGCGTGAGCAGTTCTTC	CASSLRGGTSGGREQFF
TRBJ1-5	.	TRBV28	.	TGTGCCAGCAGCAATAGACAGGGCAATCAGCCCCAGCATTTT	CASSNRQGNQPQHF
TRBJ1-2	.	TRBV27	TRBD1	TGTGCCAGCAGTTTAAGGGGGACAGGGGATAACTATGGCTACACCTTC	CASSLRGTGDNYGYTF
TRBJ2-1	.	TRBV5-1	TRBD1	TGCGCCAGCAGCCAAACACAGGGGGCGGCTGAGCAGTTCTTC	CASSQTQGAAEQFF
TRBJ1-5	.	TRBV5-1	TRBD1	TGCGCCAGCAGCCAGGCATCACAGCAGACAGGGGAGTGTTGCAATCAGCCCCAGCATTTT	CASSQASQQTGECCNQPQHF
TRBJ2-7	few	TRBV10-3	.	TGTGCCATCAGTGAGGAGGCAGGGGGGTACGAGCAGTACTTC	CAISEEAGGYEQYF
TRBJ2-7	.	TRBV29-1	.	TGCAGCGTTGAGGCAGGGGCCTACGAGCAGTACTTC	CSVEAGAYEQYF
TRBJ2-2	.	TRBV30	TRBD2	TGTGCCTGGAGTGGGGCTAGCGGGTCCGGGGAGCTGTTTTTT	CAWSGASGSGELFF
TRBJ2-1	.	TRBV19	TRBD1	TGTGCCAGTAGTATACCGCAGGGGGCTAGCTCCTACAATGAGCAGTTCTTC	CASSIPQGASSYNEQFF
TRBJ1-1	.	TRBV10-3	.	TGTGCCAGTTCTATAGCCCTAACATCCACTGAAGCTTTCTTT	CASSIALTSTEAFF
TRBJ2-2	.	TRBV6-5	.	TGTGCTGGCGGGCAAAGTCGCACCGGGGAGCTGTTTTTT	CAGGQSRTGELFF
TRBJ1-1	.	TRBV5-1	.	TGCGCCAGCAGCATAGACAGGCGGAACACTGAAGCTTTCTTT	CASSIDRRNTEAFF
TRBJ2-1	.	TRBV28	.	TGTGCCAGCAGTTTTATCGGGTACTCCTACAATGAGCAGTTCTTC	CASSFIGYSYNEQFF
TRBJ1-2	few	TRBV7-2	TRBD1	TGTGCCAGCAGCAGACAGGGGGCACTTAGAGGCTACACCTTC	CASSRQGALRGYTF
TRBJ2-2	.	TRBV5-4	TRBD2	TGTGCCAGCAGCTTGCAGCGGGGGAACACCGGGGAGCTGTTTTTT	CASSLQRGNTGELFF
TRBJ1-1	few	TRBV29-1	TRBD1	TGCAGCGGGGGGGACAGATTGAACACTGAAGCTTTCTTT	CSGGDRLNTEAFF
TRBJ1-5	.	TRBV28	TRBD1	TGTGCCAGCACCCGTGGACAGGGGTATAGCAATCAGCCCCAGCATTTT	CASTRGQGYSNQPQHF
TRBJ2-5	.	TRBV19	TRBD1	TGTGCCAGTAGTATTGGGGTGACAGGGGAGACCCAGTACTTC	CASSIGVTGETQYF
TRBJ1-5	.	TRBV28	.	TGTGCCAGCAATCAAATTAATCAGCCCCAGCATTTT	CASNQINQPQHF
TRBJ2-2	once	TRBV5-6	.	TGTGCCAGCAGCCGCCTCGGACAAAACACCGGGGAGCTGTTTTTT	CASSRLGQNTGELFF
TRBJ2-4	.	TRBV7-2	TRBD1	TGTGCCAGCGGATTACAGGGGACGTTGGACATTCAGTACTTC	CASGLQGTLDIQYF
TRBJ2-1	.	TRBV10-3	TRBD2	TGTGCCATCAGTGAGTTGGTAGCGGGGAATGAGCAGTTCTTC	CAISELVAGNEQFF
TRBJ2-7	.	TRBV10-1	TRBD2	TGCGCCAGCAGTGAGTACCCGCGCGGTCGGCGGGGGGCATGGTACGAGCAGTACTTC	CASSEYPRGRRGAWYEQYF
TRBJ1-3	.	TRBV7-8	.	TGTGCCAGCAGCTTAGCCGCCGGAAGGGGGTACGGAAACACCATATATTTT	CASSLAAGRGYGNTIYF
TRBJ1-3	.	TRBV2	.	TGTGCCAGCAGCTGGACTGCAGGAAACACCATATATTTT	CASSWTAGNTIYF
TRBJ2-2	.	TRBV27	.	TGTGCCAGCAGTTTATCCCAGATTAGCTATAACACCGGGGAGCTGTTTTTT	CASSLSQISYNTGELFF
TRBJ1-5	.	TRBV19	.	TGTGCCAGTCAAGGACAGATGATTCAGCCCCAGCATTTT	CASQGQMIQPQHF
TRBJ2-5	.	TRBV7-2	TRBD2	TGTGCCAGCAGACCAATCCTAGCGGGGGCCGGAGGAACCCAGTACTTC	CASRPILAGAGGTQYF
TRBJ2-2	.	TRBV30	.	TGTGCCTGGACCCCTTTTCGCGGGGCGGCCAGGACCGGGGAGCTGTTTTTT	CAWTPFRGAARTGELFF
TRBJ2-1	.	TRBV14	.	TGTGCCAGCAGCCCATTACAGGCGTACAATGAGCAGTTCTTC	CASSPLQAYNEQFF
TRBJ1-3	.	TRBV6-5	TRBD1	TGTGCCAGCAGTGCCGACAGGGGGGTCTTGAACACCATATATTTT	CASSADRGVLNTIYF
TRBJ2-1	few	TRBV7-2	.	TGTGCCAGCAGTTTTAGCGGCAGCTCCTACAATGAGCAGTTCTTC	CASSFSGSSYNEQFF
TRBJ2-2	.	TRBV5-4	TRBD2	TGTGCCAGCAGCGGGGGACGAGCGGGGACCGGGGAGCTGTTTTTT	CASSGGRAGTGELFF
TRBJ2-5	.	TRBV7-7	TRBD1	TGTGCTAGCAGCTCCAGACAGGGATCCTCGGAGACCCAGTACTTC	CASSSRQGSSETQYF
TRBJ1-5	.	TRBV6-1	TRBD1	TGTGCCAGCAGGCCGACAGGGGGCCGGGGTCAGCCCCAGCATTTT	CASRPTGGRGQPQHF
TRBJ1-6	.	TRBV30	.	TGTGCCTCAATTACAGGGAATAATTCACCCCTCCACTTT	CASITGNNSPLHF
TRBJ2-3	.	TRBV9	TRBD2	TGTGCCAGCAGCGTAGGGGGGAGGGCCCACACAGATACGCAGTATTTT	CASSVGGRAHTDTQYF
TRBJ2-3	.	TRBV5-6	TRBD2	TGTGCCAGCAGCCTAAATTTTTTAGCGGGGGGCGGGGATACGCAGTATTTT	CASSLNFLAGGGDTQYF
TRBJ1-5	.	TRBV6-6	.	TGTGCCAGCAGTTACTCAGGGGAGGGCAATCAGCCCCAGCATTTT	CASSYSGEGNQPQHF
TRBJ2-7	.	TRBV7-9	TRBD1	TGTGCCAGCAGCTCTGACAGGGTCGGGGCCTACGAGCAGTACTTC	CASSSDRVGAYEQYF
TRBJ2-7	few	TRBV10-2	TRBD2	TGCGCCAGCAGTGAGCCGAGTCGTAGCGGGAGCTTGTCCTACGAGCAGTACTTC	CASSEPSRSGSLSYEQYF
TRBJ1-5	.	TRBV6-6	.	TGTGCCAGCAGTTCGGACAGAGCTCAGCCCCAGCATTTT	CASSSDRAQPQHF
TRBJ1-4	.	TRBV4-1	.	TGCGCCAGCAGCCAAGACGGACAGCATCTCACCTCTAATGAAAAACTGTTTTTT	CASSQDGQHLTSNEKLFF
TRBJ2-3	.	TRBV5-1	TRBD2	TGCGCCAGCAGCGCGAGTCCCGGGACTAGCTTCCGGGAAGATACGCAGTATTTT	CASSASPGTSFREDTQYF
TRBJ1-4	.	TRBV28	.	TGTGCCAGCAGTTCTCCACGGGGGATCTCTAATGAAAAACTGTTTTTT	CASSSPRGISNEKLFF
TRBJ1-4	few	TRBV19	.	TGTGCCAGTAGTAAAACAGGGACGGTGGCTAATGAAAAACTGTTTTTT	CASSKTGTVANEKLFF
TRBJ2-5	.	TRBV29-1	.	TGCAGCGTGACCGGGGGCCAAGAGACCCAGTACTTC	CSVTGGQETQYF
TRBJ2-3	.	TRBV5-4	TRBD1	TGTGCCAGCCGAGCGACAGGGGGCGGATCGTTAAACACAGATACGCAGTATTTT	CASRATGGGSLNTDTQYF
TRBJ2-3	.	TRBV5-1	.	TGCGCCAGCAGCTTGGGGCCCCAGGCCACAGATACGCAGTATTTT	CASSLGPQATDTQYF
TRBJ1-1	.	TRBV11-2	TRBD1	TGTGCCAGCAGCTCCCCGAGACAGGGTTACACTGAAGCTTTCTTT	CASSSPRQGYTEAFF
TRBJ2-3	.	TRBV6-1	TRBD2	TGTGCCAGCAGTGCACAACTAGCGGGAGGCGGCTCAGATACGCAGTATTTT	CASSAQLAGGGSDTQYF